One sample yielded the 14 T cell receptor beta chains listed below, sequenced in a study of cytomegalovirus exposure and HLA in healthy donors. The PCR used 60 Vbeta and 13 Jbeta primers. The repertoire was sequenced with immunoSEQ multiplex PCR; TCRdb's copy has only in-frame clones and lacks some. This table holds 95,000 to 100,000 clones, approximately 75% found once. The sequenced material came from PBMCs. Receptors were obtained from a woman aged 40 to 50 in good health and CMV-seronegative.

In DNA form, the CDR3 reads TGCGCCAGCAGCCCACCGGGACAGGGACACTATGGCTACACCTTC. Its protein product is CASSPPGQGHYGYTF. The chain employs TRBV5-1 and TRBJ1-2; 9 bases fit TRBD1. The CDR3 loop spans 15 amino acids. CDR1 and CDR2 from the germline V gene are SGHRS and YFSETQ. The trim removed 4 bases at V and 3 bases at J, leaving 7 bases unmatched. Full variable domain (rest looked up from reference TRBV5-1 and TRBJ1-2): KAGVTQTPRYLIKTRGQQVTLSCSPISGHRSVSWYQQTPGQGLQFLFEYFSETQRNKGNFPGRFSGRQFSNSRSEMNVSTLELGDSALYLCASSPPGQGHYGYTFGSGTRLTVV.

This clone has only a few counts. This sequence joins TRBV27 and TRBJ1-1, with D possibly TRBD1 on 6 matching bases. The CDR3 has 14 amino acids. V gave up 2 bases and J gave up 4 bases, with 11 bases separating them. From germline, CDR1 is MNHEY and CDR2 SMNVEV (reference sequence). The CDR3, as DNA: TGTGCCAGCAGTTTAGGGCAGGGGCTCACTGAAGCTTTCTTT. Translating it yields CASSLGQGLTEAFF.

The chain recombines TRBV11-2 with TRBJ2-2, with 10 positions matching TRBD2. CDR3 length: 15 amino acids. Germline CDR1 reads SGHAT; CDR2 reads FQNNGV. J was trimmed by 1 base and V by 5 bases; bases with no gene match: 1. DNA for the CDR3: TGTGCCAGCAGCCGGACTAGCGGGAACACCGGGGAGCTGTTTTTT. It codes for CASSRTSGNTGELFF.

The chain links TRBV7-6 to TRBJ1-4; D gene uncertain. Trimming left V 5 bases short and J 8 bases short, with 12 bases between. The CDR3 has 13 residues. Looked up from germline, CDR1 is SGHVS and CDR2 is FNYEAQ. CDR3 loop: CASSRATGEKLFF. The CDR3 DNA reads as TGTGCCAGCAGCCGAGCGACGGGGGAAAAACTGTTTTTT.

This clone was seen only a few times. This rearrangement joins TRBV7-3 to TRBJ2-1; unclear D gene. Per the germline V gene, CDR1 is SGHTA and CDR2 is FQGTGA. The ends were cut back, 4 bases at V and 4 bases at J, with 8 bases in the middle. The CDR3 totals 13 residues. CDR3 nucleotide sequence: TGTGCCAGCAGCTCGACTCAGTACAATGAGCAGTTCTTC. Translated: CASSSTQYNEQFF.

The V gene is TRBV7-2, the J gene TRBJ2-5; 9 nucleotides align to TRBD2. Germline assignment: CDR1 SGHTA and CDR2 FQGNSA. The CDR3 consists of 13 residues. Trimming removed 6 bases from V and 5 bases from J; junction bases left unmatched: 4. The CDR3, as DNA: TGTGCCAGCAGGCGGGGGGGCCGGGAGACCCAGTACTTC. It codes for CASRRGGRETQYF.

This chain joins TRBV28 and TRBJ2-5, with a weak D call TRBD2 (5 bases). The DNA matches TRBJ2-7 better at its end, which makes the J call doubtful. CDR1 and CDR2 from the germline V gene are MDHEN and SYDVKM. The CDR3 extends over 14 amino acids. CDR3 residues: CASSLTPRDYEQYF. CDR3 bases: TGTGCCAGCAGTCTGACTCCGAGGGACTACGAGCAGTACTTC.

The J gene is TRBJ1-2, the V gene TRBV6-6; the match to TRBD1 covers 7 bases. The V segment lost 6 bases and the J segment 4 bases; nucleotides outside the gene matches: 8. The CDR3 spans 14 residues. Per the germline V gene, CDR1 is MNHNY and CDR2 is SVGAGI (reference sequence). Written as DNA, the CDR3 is TGTGCCAGCAGCAAAGACAGGGATTTCTATGGCTACACCTTC. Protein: CASSKDRDFYGYTF.

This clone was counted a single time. The CDR3 here is CASSSQGAETEAFF. The CDR3 DNA reads as TGTGCCAGCAGTTCACAGGGGGCTGAAACTGAAGCTTTCTTT. The rearrangement uses TRBV6-5 and TRBJ1-1, with 9 nucleotides matching TRBD1. Germline V lookup: CDR1 MNHEY, CDR2 SVGAGI. This CDR3 is 14 amino acids long. Germline trimming cut 4 bases from V and 5 bases from J; bases unmatched to any gene: 5.

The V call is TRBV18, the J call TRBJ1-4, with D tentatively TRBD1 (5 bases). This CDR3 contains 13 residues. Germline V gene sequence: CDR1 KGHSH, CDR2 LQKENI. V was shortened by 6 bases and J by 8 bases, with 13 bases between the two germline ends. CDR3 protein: CASSRNRNEKLFF. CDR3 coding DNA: TGTGCCAGCTCGCGCAACAGGAACGAAAAACTGTTTTTT.

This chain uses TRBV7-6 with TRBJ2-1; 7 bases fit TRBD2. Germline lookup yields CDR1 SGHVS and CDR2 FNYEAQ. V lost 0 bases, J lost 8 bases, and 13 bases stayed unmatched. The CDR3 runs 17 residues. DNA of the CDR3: TGTGCCAGCAGCTTAGCCTTAAAAAGCGGGATTTGGGATGAGCAGTTCTTC. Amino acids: CASSLALKSGIWDEQFF. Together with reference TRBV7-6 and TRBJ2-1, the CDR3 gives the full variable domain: GAGVSQSPRYKVTKRGQDVALRCDPISGHVSLYWYRQALGQGPEFLTYFNYEAQQDKSGLPNDRFSAERPEGSISTLTIQRTEQRDSAMYRCASSLALKSGIWDEQFFGPGTRLTVL.

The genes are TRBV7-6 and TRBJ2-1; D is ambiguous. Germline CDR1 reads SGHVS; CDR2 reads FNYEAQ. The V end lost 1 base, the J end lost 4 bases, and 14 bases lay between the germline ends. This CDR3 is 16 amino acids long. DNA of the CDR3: TGTGCCAGCAGCTTAGTGCAGGTTCCAAATTACAATGAGCAGTTCTTC. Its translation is CASSLVQVPNYNEQFF.

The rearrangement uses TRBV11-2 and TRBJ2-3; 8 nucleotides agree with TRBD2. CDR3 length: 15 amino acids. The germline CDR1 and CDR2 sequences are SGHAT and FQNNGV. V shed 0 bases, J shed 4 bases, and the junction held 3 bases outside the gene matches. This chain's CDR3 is CASSLEGLVADTQYF. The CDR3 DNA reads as TGTGCCAGCAGCTTAGAGGGACTAGTAGCAGATACGCAGTATTTT.

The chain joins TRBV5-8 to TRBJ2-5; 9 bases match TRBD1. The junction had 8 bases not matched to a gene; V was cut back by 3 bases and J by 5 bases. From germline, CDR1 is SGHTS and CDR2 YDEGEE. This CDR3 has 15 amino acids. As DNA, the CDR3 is TGTGCCAGCAGCTCACCCGGGACAGGGATGGAGACCCAGTACTTC. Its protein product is CASSSPGTGMETQYF. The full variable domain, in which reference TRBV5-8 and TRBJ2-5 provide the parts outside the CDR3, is EAGVTQSPTHLIKTRGQQATLRCSPISGHTSVYWYQQALGLGLQFLLWYDEGEERNRGNFPPRFSGRQFPNYSSELNVNALELEDSALYLCASSSPGTGMETQYFGPGTRLLVL.